The present TCR beta chain was sequenced within a study of CD8 T cells in Susac syndrome. At the level of the study: Among the sequenced Susac syndrome patients, roughly six had active disease while about 8 were in remission. There were Susac syndrome patients who were therapy-naive at blood draw, others on corticosteroids, and others on intravenous immunoglobulin alone.

V was trimmed by 0 bases and J by 5 bases, leaving 8 bases between them. This CDR3 region has 15 residues. The V gene's germline CDR1 is LGHDT and CDR2 YNNKEL (reference sequence). With random hexamers, roughly 0.5 to 1 ug RNA was reverse transcribed. MiXCR was run by TCRdb on the immunoSEQ multiplex PCR reads, yielding one entry per CDR3 protein. The sample has about 180,000 distinct CDR3 sequences; 85% to 95% are singletons. Material for sequencing was CD4+ T cells from PBMCs. V usage is TRBV3-1 and J usage is TRBJ1-6; D is unresolved. The TCR originated in a human donor with Susac syndrome. CDR3: CASSQDRRNNSPLHF. In DNA, the CDR3 is TGTGCCAGCAGCCAAGATCGCCGCAATAATTCACCCCTCCACTTT.